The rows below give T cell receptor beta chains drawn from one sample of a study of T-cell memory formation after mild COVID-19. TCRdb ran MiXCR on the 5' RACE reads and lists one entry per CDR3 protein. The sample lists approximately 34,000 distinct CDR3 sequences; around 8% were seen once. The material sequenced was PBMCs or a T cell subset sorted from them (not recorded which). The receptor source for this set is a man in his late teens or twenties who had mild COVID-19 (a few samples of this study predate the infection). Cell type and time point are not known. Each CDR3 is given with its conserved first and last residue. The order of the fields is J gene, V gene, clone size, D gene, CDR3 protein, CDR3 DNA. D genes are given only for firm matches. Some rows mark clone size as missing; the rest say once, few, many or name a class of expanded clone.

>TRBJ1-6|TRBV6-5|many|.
CASSGLGLWSYNSPLHF
TGTGCCAGCAGTGGGTTGGGCCTGTGGTCCTATAATTCACCCCTCCACTTT
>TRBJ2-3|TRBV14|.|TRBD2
CASRPTSGPGADTQYF
TGTGCCAGCAGGCCTACTAGCGGCCCCGGCGCAGATACGCAGTATTTT
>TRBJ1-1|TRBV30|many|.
CAWSEDPQRYTEAFF
TGTGCCTGGTCCGAGGACCCCCAGAGGTACACTGAAGCTTTCTTT
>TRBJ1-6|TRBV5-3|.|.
CADEAILSYNSPLHF
TGTGCCGATGAGGCGATCCTCTCCTATAATTCACCCCTCCACTTT
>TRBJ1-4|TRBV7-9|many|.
CASSLAATNEKLFF
TGTGCCAGCAGCTTAGCAGCAACTAATGAAAAACTGTTTTTT
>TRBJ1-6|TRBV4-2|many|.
CASSQEPPSPLHF
TGTGCCAGCAGCCAAGAGCCTCCTTCACCCCTCCACTTT
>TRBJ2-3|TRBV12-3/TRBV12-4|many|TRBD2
CASSLIAGGTDTQYF
TGTGCCAGCAGTTTAATAGCGGGGGGCACAGATACGCAGTATTTT
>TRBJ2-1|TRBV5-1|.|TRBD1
CASSPGQGSNEQFF
TGCGCCAGCAGCCCCGGACAGGGTTCGAATGAGCAGTTCTTC
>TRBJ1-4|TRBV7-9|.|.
CASSLASGDNEKLFF
TGTGCCAGCAGCTTAGCGTCAGGGGATAATGAAAAACTGTTTTTT
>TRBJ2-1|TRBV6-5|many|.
CASSYSMRGFDEQFF
TGTGCCAGCAGTTACTCGATGCGGGGATTCGATGAGCAGTTCTTC
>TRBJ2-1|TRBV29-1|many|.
CSVRDVAEQFF
TGCAGCGTTCGGGACGTCGCCGAGCAGTTCTTC
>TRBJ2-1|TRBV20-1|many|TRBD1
CSGGPRGQGSLSSYNEQFF
TGCAGTGGAGGGCCCCGGGGACAGGGGTCCCTAAGCTCCTACAATGAGCAGTTCTTC
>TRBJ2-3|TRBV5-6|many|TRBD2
CASSRGGAPDTQYF
TGTGCCAGCAGCCGCGGGGGGGCCCCAGATACGCAGTATTTT
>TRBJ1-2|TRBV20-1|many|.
CSARVPREDYYGYTF
TGCAGTGCTAGAGTCCCCAGGGAGGACTACTATGGCTACACCTTC
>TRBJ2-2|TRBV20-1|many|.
CSARDPGAGAHTGELFF
TGCAGTGCTAGAGACCCAGGGGCGGGGGCCCACACCGGGGAGCTGTTTTTT
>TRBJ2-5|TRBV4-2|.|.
CASSQGGGDQETQYF
TGTGCCAGCAGCCAAGGAGGGGGGGACCAAGAGACCCAGTACTTC
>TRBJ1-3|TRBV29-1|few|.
CSVGSGNSGNTIYF
TGCAGCGTTGGGTCCGGCAACTCTGGAAACACCATATATTTT
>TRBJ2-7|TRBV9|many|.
CASSLTGTLAYEQYF
TGTGCCAGCAGCTTAACCGGGACTTTGGCCTACGAGCAGTACTTC
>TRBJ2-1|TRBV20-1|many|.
CSARGADNEQFF
TGCAGTGCTAGAGGAGCGGACAATGAGCAGTTCTTC
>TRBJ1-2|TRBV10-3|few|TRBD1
CAISRDRSNYGYTF
TGTGCCATCAGCCGGGACAGATCCAACTATGGCTACACCTTC
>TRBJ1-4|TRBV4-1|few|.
CASSQVFRQINEKLFF
TGCGCCAGCAGCCAAGTATTCCGACAGATTAATGAAAAACTGTTTTTT
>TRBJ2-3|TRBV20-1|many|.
CSAPPAGVGSTDTQYF
TGCAGTGCCCCACCGGCCGGGGTGGGGAGCACAGATACGCAGTATTTT
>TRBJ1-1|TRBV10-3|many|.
CAISAQGSAEAFF
TGTGCCATCAGCGCACAGGGAAGCGCTGAAGCTTTCTTT
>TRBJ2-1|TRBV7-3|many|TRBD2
CASSPRRGANNEQFF
TGTGCCAGCAGCCCCCGGCGGGGGGCTAACAATGAGCAGTTCTTC
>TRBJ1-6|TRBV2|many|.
CASREQVASPLHF
TGTGCCAGCAGAGAACAGGTAGCCTCACCCCTCCACTTT
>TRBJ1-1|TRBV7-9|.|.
CASSFWGLNTEAFF
TGTGCCAGCAGCTTTTGGGGTCTGAACACTGAAGCTTTCTTT
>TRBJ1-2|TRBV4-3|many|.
CASSQEGRGFDGYTF
TGCGCCAGCAGCCAAGAGGGAAGGGGATTCGATGGCTACACCTTC
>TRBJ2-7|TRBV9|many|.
CASSVAGRPSNPGEQYF
TGTGCCAGCAGCGTAGCTGGGCGGCCTTCGAACCCGGGGGAGCAGTACTTC
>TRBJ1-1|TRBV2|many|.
CATRAGGYTEAFF
TGTGCCACCAGAGCGGGGGGTTACACTGAAGCTTTCTTT
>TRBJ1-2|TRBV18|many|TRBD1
CASSPWTGGDGYTF
TGTGCCAGCTCACCTTGGACAGGGGGAGACGGCTACACCTTC
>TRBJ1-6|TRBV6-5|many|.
CASGMDTTPASPLHF
TGTGCCAGCGGGATGGACACAACACCCGCATCACCCCTCCACTTT
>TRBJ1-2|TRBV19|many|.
CASRMFQGANYGYTF
TGTGCCAGTAGAATGTTCCAGGGAGCTAACTATGGCTACACCTTC
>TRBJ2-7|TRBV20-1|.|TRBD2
CSAGTSGSRYEQYF
TGCAGTGCTGGGACTAGCGGGAGTCGGTACGAGCAGTACTTC
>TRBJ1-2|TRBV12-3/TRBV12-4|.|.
CASSLKVWNGYTF
TGTGCCAGCAGTTTAAAGGTTTGGAATGGCTACACCTTC
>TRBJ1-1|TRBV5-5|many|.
CASSSLQIMNTEAFF
TGTGCCAGCAGCTCGTTACAGATTATGAACACTGAAGCTTTCTTT
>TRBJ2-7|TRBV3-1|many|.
CASSDSAGGHEQYF
TGTGCCAGCAGCGACAGCGCCGGGGGTCACGAGCAGTACTTC
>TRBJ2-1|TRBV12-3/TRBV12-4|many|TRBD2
CASSFSGGLNEQFF
TGTGCCAGCAGTTTCAGCGGGGGTCTAAATGAGCAGTTCTTC
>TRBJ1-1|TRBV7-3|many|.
CASSLNQGMTEAFF
TGTGCCAGCAGCTTAAACCAGGGGATGACTGAAGCTTTCTTT
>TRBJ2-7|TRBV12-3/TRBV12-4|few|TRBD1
CASSPGQGGYEQYF
TGTGCCAGCAGTCCCGGACAGGGGGGATACGAGCAGTACTTC
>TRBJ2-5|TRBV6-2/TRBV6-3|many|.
CASSSLRGQETQYF
TGTGCCAGCAGTTCTTTGCGGGGCCAAGAGACCCAGTACTTC
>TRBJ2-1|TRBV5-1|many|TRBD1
CASHETGAEGEQFF
TGCGCCAGCCACGAGACAGGGGCAGAGGGTGAGCAGTTCTTC
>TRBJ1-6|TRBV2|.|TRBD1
CASRRDSLNSPLHF
TGTGCCAGCAGGCGGGACAGCTTAAATTCACCCCTCCACTTT
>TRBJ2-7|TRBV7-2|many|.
CASSWAYEQYF
TGTGCCAGCAGCTGGGCTTACGAGCAGTACTTC
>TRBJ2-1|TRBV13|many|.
CASSSLASPGDEQFF
TGTGCCAGCAGCTCCCTGGCAAGCCCCGGAGATGAGCAGTTCTTC
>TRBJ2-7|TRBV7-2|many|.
CASSLSYYEQYF
TGTGCCAGCAGCTTATCTTACTACGAGCAGTACTTC
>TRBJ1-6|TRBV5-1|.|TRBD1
CASSLGTGSPPLHF
TGCGCCAGCAGCTTGGGGACAGGGTCCCCACCCCTCCACTTT
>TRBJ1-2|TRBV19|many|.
CASSVDNYGYTF
TGTGCCAGTAGTGTAGACAACTATGGCTACACCTTC
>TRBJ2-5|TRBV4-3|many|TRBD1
CASSQEPPGQGKETQYF
TGCGCCAGCAGCCAAGAGCCTCCGGGACAGGGGAAAGAGACCCAGTACTTC
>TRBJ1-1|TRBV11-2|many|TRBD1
CASSLVMGQPNTEAFF
TGTGCCAGCAGCTTAGTAATGGGACAGCCGAACACTGAAGCTTTCTTT
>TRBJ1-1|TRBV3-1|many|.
CASSQEQTNTEAFF
TGTGCCAGCAGCCAAGAACAGACAAACACTGAAGCTTTCTTT
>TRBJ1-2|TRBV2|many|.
CASSENGYGYTF
TGTGCCAGCAGTGAGAATGGTTATGGCTACACCTTC
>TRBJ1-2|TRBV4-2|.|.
CASSQDWSGAVGYTF
TGTGCCAGCAGCCAAGATTGGTCGGGGGCAGTTGGCTACACCTTC
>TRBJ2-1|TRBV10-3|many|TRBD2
CAISEPERGGYNEQFF
TGTGCCATCAGTGAGCCCGAGCGGGGGGGGTACAATGAGCAGTTCTTC
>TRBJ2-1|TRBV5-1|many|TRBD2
CASSLGLAGDYNEQFF
TGCGCCAGCAGCTTAGGACTAGCGGGGGACTACAATGAGCAGTTCTTC
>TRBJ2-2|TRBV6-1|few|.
CASSEELANTGELFF
TGTGCCAGCAGTGAAGAACTAGCGAACACCGGGGAGCTGTTTTTT
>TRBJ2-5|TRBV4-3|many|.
CASSPMGILRPDQETQYF
TGCGCCAGCAGCCCCATGGGGATTTTACGCCCGGATCAAGAGACCCAGTACTTC
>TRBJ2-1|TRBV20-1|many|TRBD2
CSARDQSGGANEQFF
TGCAGTGCTAGAGATCAGAGCGGGGGGGCCAATGAGCAGTTCTTC
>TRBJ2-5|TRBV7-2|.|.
CASSFRSRQETQYF
TGTGCCAGCAGCTTTCGGAGCAGACAAGAGACCCAGTACTTC
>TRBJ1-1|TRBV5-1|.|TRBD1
CASSFDFRDRELNTEAFF
TGCGCCAGCAGCTTTGACTTCCGGGACAGGGAACTTAACACTGAAGCTTTCTTT